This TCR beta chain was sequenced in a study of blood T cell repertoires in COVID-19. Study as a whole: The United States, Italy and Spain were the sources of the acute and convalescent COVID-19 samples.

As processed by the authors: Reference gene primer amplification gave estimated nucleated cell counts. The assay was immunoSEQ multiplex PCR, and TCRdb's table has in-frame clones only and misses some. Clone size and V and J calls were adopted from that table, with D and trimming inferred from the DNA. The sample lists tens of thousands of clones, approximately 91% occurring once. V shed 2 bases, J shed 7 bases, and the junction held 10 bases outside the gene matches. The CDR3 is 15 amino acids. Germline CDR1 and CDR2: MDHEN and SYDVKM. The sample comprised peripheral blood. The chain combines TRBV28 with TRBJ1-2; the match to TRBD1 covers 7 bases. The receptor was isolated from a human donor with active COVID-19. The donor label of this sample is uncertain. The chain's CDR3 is CASSLVGQPWGGYTF. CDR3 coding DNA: TGTGCCAGCAGTTTAGTGGGACAGCCCTGGGGTGGCTACACCTTC.